This T cell receptor (beta chain) was sequenced during a study of shared clonotypes between healthy human individuals. Whole-study context: For every donor, three CD4 naive, three CD4 memory, two CD8 naive and one CD8 memory plates were used.

About this clone: Its cognate antigen is unknown. This sample includes further DNA sequences coding for the same CDR3.

Trimming stripped 6 bases from V and 0 bases from J, with 9 bases between. Per the germline V gene, CDR1 is SGHRS and CDR2 is YFSETQ. The CDR3 extends over 13 amino acids. Measured with immunoSEQ multiplex PCR; TCRdb has only the in-frame clones, and not every one. The sample has under 2,500,000 clones, 95% seen once. Overall study findings and caveats: Rarefaction demonstrated incomplete sorted-subset sequencing despite large depth.

This receptor was taken from a man aged 18 to 30 in good health. Material for sequencing was naive CD4+ T cells sorted from blood. This sample's subset: CD45RA+ positively selected. The chain uses TRBV5-1 and TRBJ2-5; D is uncertain. Written as DNA, the CDR3 is TGCGCCAGCAACCGTGGGTACCAAGAGACCCAGTACTTC. This codes for CASNRGYQETQYF.